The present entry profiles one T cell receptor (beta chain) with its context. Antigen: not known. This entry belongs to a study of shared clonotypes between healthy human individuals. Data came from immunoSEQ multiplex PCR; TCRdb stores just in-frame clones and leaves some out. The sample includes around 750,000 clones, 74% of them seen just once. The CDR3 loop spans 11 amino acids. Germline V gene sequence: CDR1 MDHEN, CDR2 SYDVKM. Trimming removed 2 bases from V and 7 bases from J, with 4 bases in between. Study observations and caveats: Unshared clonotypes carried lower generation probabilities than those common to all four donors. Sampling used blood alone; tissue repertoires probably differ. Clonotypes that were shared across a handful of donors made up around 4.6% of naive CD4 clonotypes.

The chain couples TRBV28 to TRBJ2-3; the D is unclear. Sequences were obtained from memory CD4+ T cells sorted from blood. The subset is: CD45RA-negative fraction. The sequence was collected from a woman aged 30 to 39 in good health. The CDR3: CASSLRYTQYF. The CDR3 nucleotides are TGTGCCAGCAGTTTAAGGTATACGCAGTATTTT.